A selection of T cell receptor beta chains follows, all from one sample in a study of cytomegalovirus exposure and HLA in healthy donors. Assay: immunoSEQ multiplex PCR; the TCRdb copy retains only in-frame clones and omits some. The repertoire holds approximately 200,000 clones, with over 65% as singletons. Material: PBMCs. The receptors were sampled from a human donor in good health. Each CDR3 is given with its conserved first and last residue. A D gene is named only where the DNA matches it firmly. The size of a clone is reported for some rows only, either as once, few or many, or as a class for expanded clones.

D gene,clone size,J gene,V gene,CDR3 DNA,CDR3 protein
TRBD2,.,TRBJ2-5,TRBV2,TGTGCCAGCAGACAGACTAGCGGCCAAGAGACCCAGTACTTC,CASRQTSGQETQYF
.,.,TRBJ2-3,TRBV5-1,TGCGCCAGCAGCCCCGGAGAGGGAGCCGACCCGGATTTT,CASSPGEGADPDF
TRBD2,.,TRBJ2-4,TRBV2,TGTGCCAGCAGTCAAGAGACTAGCGTCAAAAACATTCAGTACTTC,CASSQETSVKNIQYF
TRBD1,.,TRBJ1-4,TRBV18,TGTGCCAGCCTCGGGACAGGGGATTTGACTAATGAAAAACTGTTTTTT,CASLGTGDLTNEKLFF
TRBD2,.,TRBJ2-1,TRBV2,TGTGCCAGCAGTTTCCTTGGACTAGAGAGGGTTGAGCAGTTCTTC,CASSFLGLERVEQFF
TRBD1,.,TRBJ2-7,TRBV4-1,TGCGCCAGCAGCCAAACCCCCCCCGGGACAGACTACGAGCAGTACTTC,CASSQTPPGTDYEQYF
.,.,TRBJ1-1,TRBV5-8,TGTGCCAGCAGCTTCGGCAGGGACACTGAAGCTTTCTTT,CASSFGRDTEAFF
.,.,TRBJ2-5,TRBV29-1,TGCAGCGTTACCACCGGGAGTGTACAAGAGACCCAGTACTTC,CSVTTGSVQETQYF
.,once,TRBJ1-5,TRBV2,TGTGCCAGCAGTGAACGTCAGGGGTCCGGGCAGCCCCAGCATTTT,CASSERQGSGQPQHF
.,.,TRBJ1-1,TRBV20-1,TGCAGTGCTAGAGATCATGCTTTCTTT,CSARDHAFF
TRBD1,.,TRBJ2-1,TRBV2,TGTGCCAGCAGCCCTTGGGGACAGCCGAGCTCCTACAATGAGCAGTTCTTC,CASSPWGQPSSYNEQFF
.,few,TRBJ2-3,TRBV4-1,TGCGCCAGCAGCCAAGATCTAGTAAGAGGTACAGATACGCAGTATTTT,CASSQDLVRGTDTQYF
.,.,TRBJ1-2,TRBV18,TGTGCCAGCTCACCCCGCGGGGAGGTCTCTTATGGCTACACCTTC,CASSPRGEVSYGYTF
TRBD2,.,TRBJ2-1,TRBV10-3,TGTGCCATCAGTGAGTACCTACTAGCGGGAGATGGGCATGAGCAGTTCTTC,CAISEYLLAGDGHEQFF
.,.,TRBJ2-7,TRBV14,TGTGCCAGCAGCCAGGAAACAGTTAGGCCCTACGAGCAGTACTTC,CASSQETVRPYEQYF
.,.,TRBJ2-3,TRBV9,TGTGCCAGCAGCGTAGAAGGGGGCCGGGGGATAGATACGCAGTATTTT,CASSVEGGRGIDTQYF
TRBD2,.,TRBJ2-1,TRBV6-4,TGTGCCAGCAGCGACCTAGCGGGAACGACCTACAATGAGCAGTTCTTC,CASSDLAGTTYNEQFF